This TCR beta chain was identified during a study of T cells after yellow fever vaccination. Notes on the study in general: The secondary response was weaker but peaked faster, day 5 versus 15. FACS-sorted repertoires might harbor abundant contaminating clonotypes from the bulk population. The booster response re-showed most primary clones: more than 95% CD4, around 85% CD8.

This CDR3 comprises 14 residues. Trimming took off 5 bases at V and 6 bases at J, with 15 bases between the two ends. Note on this clonotype: What it recognizes is unknown. A read error may explain this, as a much larger clone is one base away.

In making TCR cDNA, 5'RACE template switching added a universal primer site and UMIs to it. TCRdb analysed the 5' RACE reads with MiXCR anew, one entry per CDR3 protein. In the table there are over 45,000 distinct CDR3 sequences, approximately 7% of which are singletons. The chain carries TRBV12-3 or TRBV12-4 and TRBJ2-3; a possible D gene is TRBD2 (6 bases). The receptor's source is a man younger than 30 who received the YFV17D yellow fever vaccine. The material sequenced was CD8+ T cells sorted from PBMCs, taken on the day of the first yellow fever vaccination. The CDR3 nucleotides read TGTGCCAGCAGTCCCGGCGGGGCCGCGGATACGCAGTATTTT. Translating it yields CASSPGGAADTQYF.